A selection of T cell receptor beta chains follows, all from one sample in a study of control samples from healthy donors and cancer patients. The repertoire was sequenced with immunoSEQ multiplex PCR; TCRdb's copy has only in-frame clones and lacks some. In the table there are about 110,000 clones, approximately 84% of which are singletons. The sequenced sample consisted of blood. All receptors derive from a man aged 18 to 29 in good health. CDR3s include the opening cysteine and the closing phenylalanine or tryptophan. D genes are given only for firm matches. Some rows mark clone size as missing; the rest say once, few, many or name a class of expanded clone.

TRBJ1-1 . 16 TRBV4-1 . TGCGCCAGCAGCCAGACCGGGACACCGGCGAACACTGAAGCTTTCTTT CASSQTGTPANTEAFF
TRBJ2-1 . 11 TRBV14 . TGTGTCAGCAGCCTAAGCAATGAGCAGTTCTTC CVSSLSNEQFF
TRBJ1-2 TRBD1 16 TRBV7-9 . TGTGCCAGCAGCTACGAAAGACAGGGCTGGGATTATGGCTACACCTTC CASSYERQGWDYGYTF
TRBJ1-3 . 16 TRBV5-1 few TGCGCCAGCAGCTTGAATTTCAGGAGCTCTGGAAACACCATATATTTT CASSLNFRSSGNTIYF
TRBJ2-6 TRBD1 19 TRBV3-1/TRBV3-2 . TGTGCCAGCAGCCAAGCATTCGCAGGGGGCAGCTCTGGGGCCAACGTCCTGACTTTC CASSQAFAGGSSGANVLTF
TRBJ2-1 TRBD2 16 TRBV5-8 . TGTGCCAGCCAACTAGCGTGGACAAGCTCCTACAATGAGCAGTTCTTC CASQLAWTSSYNEQFF
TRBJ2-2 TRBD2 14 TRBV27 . TGTGCCAGCGCCAGCGGGGCGACCACCGGGGAGCTGTTTTTT CASASGATTGELFF
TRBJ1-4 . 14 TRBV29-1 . TGCAGCGCCCGTGGCTCAGGATCGGGTGAAAAACTGTTTTTT CSARGSGSGEKLFF
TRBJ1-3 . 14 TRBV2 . TGTGCCAGCAGGGAGGACATCTCTGGAAACACCATATATTTT CASREDISGNTIYF
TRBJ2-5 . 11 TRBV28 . TGTGCCAGCAGTTTGACTCGTCAAAGGTACTTC CASSLTRQRYF
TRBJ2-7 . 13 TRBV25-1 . TGTGCCAGCAGTAGCCGGGACATTTACGAGCAGTACTTC CASSSRDIYEQYF
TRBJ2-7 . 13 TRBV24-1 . TGTGCCCCGATCTTTATAGCGGTAGACGAGCAGTACTTC CAPIFIAVDEQYF
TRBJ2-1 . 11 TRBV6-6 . TGTGCCAGCACCGCAGACAGGGAGCAGTTCTTC CASTADREQFF
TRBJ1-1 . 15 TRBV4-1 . TGCGCCAGCAGCGCAATCCAGGGAGGAGACACTGAAGCTTTCTTT CASSAIQGGDTEAFF
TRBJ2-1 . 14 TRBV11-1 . TGTGCCAGCAGCTTAGACAGGGACTACAATGAGCAGTTCTTC CASSLDRDYNEQFF
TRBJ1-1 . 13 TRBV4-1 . TGCGCCAGCAGCCAAGTGCGCGGCACTGAAGCTTTCTTT CASSQVRGTEAFF
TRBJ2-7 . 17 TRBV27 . TGTGCCAGCAGTTCCCTTGCGGGCTTGCGGGTTGTGTACGAGCAGTACTTC CASSSLAGLRVVYEQYF
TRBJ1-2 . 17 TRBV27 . TGTGCCAGCAGTTCGACCGACCTCCTCGGACTCAACTATGGCTACACCTTC CASSSTDLLGLNYGYTF
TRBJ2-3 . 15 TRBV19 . TGTGCCAGTAGTTGGGCCATTCGGGAAGCAGATACGCAGTATTTT CASSWAIREADTQYF
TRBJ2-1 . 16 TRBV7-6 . TGTGCCAGCACCCATTCCCAGCAAGGGGGTCAGGATGAGCAGTTCTTC CASTHSQQGGQDEQFF